These 30 T cell receptor beta chains share one sample of origin, sequenced in a study of blood T cell repertoires in COVID-19. Assay: immunoSEQ multiplex PCR; the TCRdb copy retains only in-frame clones and omits some. The data contain about 87,000 clones, about 80% of them seen just once; the ten biggest clones take up around 2.1%. Material: peripheral blood. Receptors originate from a woman aged 70-85 years with acute or convalescent COVID-19.

The J gene is TRBJ2-7, the V gene TRBV5-6; D is unresolved. Germline V gene lookup returns CDR1 SGHDT and CDR2 YYEEEE. V was shortened by 2 bases and J by 2 bases, with 11 bases between the two germline ends. The CDR3 is made up of 14 amino acids. In DNA form, the CDR3 reads TGTGCCAGCAGCTTAAAGTCCAGGACCTACGAGCAGTACTTC. It is translated as CASSLKSRTYEQYF.

The chain carries TRBV14 and TRBJ1-1, with D possibly TRBD1 on 6 matching bases. Trimming took off 5 bases at V and 7 bases at J, with 17 bases between the two ends. The germline gives CDR1 SGHDN, CDR2 FVKESK. The CDR3 is 14 residues long. CDR3 protein: CASSNHQQGFEAFF. The CDR3, as DNA: TGTGCCAGCAGCAACCACCAACAGGGATTTGAAGCTTTCTTT.

The gene calls are TRBV30 and TRBJ1-3, with a possible D match to TRBD1 (6 bases). Trimming shortened V by 0 bases and J by 0 bases, and 12 bases separated the two germline ends. The CDR3 has 16 amino acids. Per the germline V gene, CDR1 is GTSNPN and CDR2 is SVGIG (reference sequence). This CDR3 reads CAWSVPDSFSGNTIYF. CDR3 bases: TGTGCCTGGAGTGTCCCGGACAGCTTCTCTGGAAACACCATATATTTT.

The V gene is TRBV2, the J gene TRBJ1-1; D gene unclear. The CDR3 runs 16 residues. Trimming stripped 7 bases from V and 3 bases from J, with 21 bases between. Germline loops: CDR1 SNHLY, CDR2 FYNNEI. CDR3 in amino acids: CASTEARGSVYTEAFF. CDR3 nucleotides: TGTGCCAGCACCGAGGCCCGGGGAAGCGTGTACACTGAAGCTTTCTTT.

The gene calls are TRBV24-1 and TRBJ1-1; D gene ambiguous. Germline values: CDR1 KGHDR, CDR2 SFDVKD. Trimming removed 7 bases at V and 11 bases at J, with 22 bases between. This CDR3 is 14 amino acids long. CDR3: CATSEAREGASAFF. The CDR3 DNA is TGTGCCACCAGCGAAGCGAGGGAAGGCGCGTCGGCTTTCTTT.

The gene calls are TRBV7-9 and TRBJ2-7, with 7 bases identical to TRBD1. This CDR3 is built from 15 residues. The ends lost 5 bases at V and 0 bases at J; junction bases unmatched: 7. Germline V gene sequence: CDR1 SEHNR, CDR2 FQNEAQ (reference sequence). The CDR3 coding sequence is TGTGCCAGCAGCCGTACGACAGGGAGCTCCTACGAGCAGTACTTC. It yields the protein CASSRTTGSSYEQYF. The full variable domain, with the rest looked up from reference TRBV7-9 and TRBJ2-7, is DTGVSQNPRHKITKRGQNVTFRCDPISEHNRLYWYRQTLGQGPEFLTYFQNEAQLEKSRLLSDRFSAERPKGSFSTLEIQRTEQGDSAMYLCASSRTTGSSYEQYFGPGTRLTVT.

This chain joins TRBV11-2 and TRBJ1-4, with 8 nucleotides matching TRBD1. Germline lookup yields CDR1 SGHAT and CDR2 FQNNGV. Trimming cost V 4 bases and J 3 bases; bases outside gene matches: 4. The CDR3 totals 15 residues. In nucleotides, the CDR3 is TGTGCCAGCAGCTCTCAGGGGGCGGCTAATGAAAAACTGTTTTTT. Residues: CASSSQGAANEKLFF. The whole variable domain, filled in from reference TRBV11-2 and TRBJ1-4, reads EAGVAQSPRYKIIEKRQSVAFWCNPISGHATLYWYQQILGQGPKLLIQFQNNGVVDDSQLPKDRFSAERLKGVDSTLKIQPAKLEDSAVYLCASSSQGAANEKLFFGSGTQLSVL.

In this sample, this clone turned up once. This chain joins TRBV5-1 and TRBJ2-7; 11 bases are shared with TRBD1. CDR3 length equals 16 residues. Germline V gene data show CDR1 as SGHRS and CDR2 as YFSETQ. V shed 4 bases, J shed 4 bases, and the junction held 10 bases outside the gene matches. The DNA for the CDR3 is TGCGCCAGCAGCCCCCGGCCTGGACAGGGGGCTTACGAGCAGTACTTC. Translation: CASSPRPGQGAYEQYF. Filled out from reference TRBV5-1 and TRBJ2-7, the complete variable domain reads KAGVTQTPRYLIKTRGQQVTLSCSPISGHRSVSWYQQTPGQGLQFLFEYFSETQRNKGNFPGRFSGRQFSNSRSEMNVSTLELGDSALYLCASSPRPGQGAYEQYFGPGTRLTVT.

The chain couples TRBV6-4 to TRBJ1-2; TRBD1 aligns across 8 bases. CDR1 MRHNA and CDR2 SNTAGT come from the germline V gene. The CDR3 consists of 14 residues. Trimming at V came to 4 bases and at J to 5 bases, leaving 6 bases not matched to a gene. The CDR3 bases are TGTGCCAGCAGTGGCTCAGGGGGCGTATATGGCTACACCTTC. Amino acid sequence: CASSGSGGVYGYTF.

The J gene is TRBJ1-1, the V gene TRBV7-3; D not certain. CDR1 is SGHTA, CDR2 FQGTGA, per germline. V was shortened by 3 bases and J by 1 base, with 12 bases between the two germline ends. This CDR3 region has 15 residues. The CDR3 region has the DNA TGTGCCAGCAGCTTGAGAGGCGCCGGGAACACTGAAGCTTTCTTT. It is translated as CASSLRGAGNTEAFF.

This chain links TRBV29-1 with TRBJ1-3; no clear D gene. This CDR3 is 13 amino acids long. The V and J ends lost 4 bases and 0 bases respectively, with 7 bases between them. Germline-derived CDR1 and CDR2 are SQVTM and ANQGSEA. In DNA form, the CDR3 reads TGCAGCGTTGGCACTCTCTCTGGAAACACCATATATTTT. Protein product: CSVGTLSGNTIYF.

This clone showed up just a few times. The rearrangement joins TRBV7-9 to TRBJ1-4, with 10 bases fitting TRBD1. The CDR3 extends over 17 amino acids. The V and J ends lost 5 bases and 0 bases, in that order; junction bases with no gene match: 6. The germline gives CDR1 SEHNR, CDR2 FQNEAQ (reference sequence). CDR3 bases: TGTGCCAGCAGCCCTTGGGGGACAGGGGCAACTAATGAAAAACTGTTTTTT. It yields the protein CASSPWGTGATNEKLFF. The full variable domain, rest sourced from reference TRBV7-9 and TRBJ1-4, is DTGVSQNPRHKITKRGQNVTFRCDPISEHNRLYWYRQTLGQGPEFLTYFQNEAQLEKSRLLSDRFSAERPKGSFSTLEIQRTEQGDSAMYLCASSPWGTGATNEKLFFGSGTQLSVL.

This CDR3 is CASSDSSGNVNYGYTF. DNA of the CDR3: TGTGCCAGCAGTGACTCCTCAGGCAACGTTAACTATGGCTACACCTTC. The chain links TRBV2 to TRBJ1-2; no clear D. The CDR3 covers 16 residues. CDR1 and CDR2 (germline): SNHLY, FYNNEI. V was trimmed by 3 bases and J by 1 base, leaving 15 bases between them.

The chain has TRBV5-1 and TRBJ2-7; 11 positions agree with TRBD1. The CDR3 runs to 15 residues. Trimming cost V 2 bases and J 4 bases; bases outside gene matches: 5. From germline, CDR1 is SGHRS and CDR2 YFSETQ. The CDR3, as DNA: TGCGCCAGCAGCTTTTCCTGGGACAGGGGGTACGAGCAGTACTTC. Translation: CASSFSWDRGYEQYF.

V and J are TRBV7-3 and TRBJ1-1, with 7 nucleotides matching TRBD1. Trimming took 3 bases from V and 3 from J; bases not matched to a gene: 4. The germline V gene has CDR1 SGHTA and CDR2 FQGTGA. The CDR3 covers 14 residues. CDR3 sequence (DNA): TGTGCCAGCAGCTTGGACAGGTTGGACACTGAAGCTTTCTTT. Translating gives CASSLDRLDTEAFF.

The rearrangement uses TRBV20-1 and TRBJ1-2; TRBD1 might be the D (5 bases). Trimming pared 6 bases from V and 3 bases from J, leaving 8 bases between. This CDR3 has 11 residues. The germline V gene encodes CDR1 DFQATT and CDR2 SNEGSKA (reference sequence). The CDR3 sequence: CSAEQDYGYTF. The CDR3 DNA is TGCAGTGCGGAACAGGACTATGGCTACACCTTC.

This clone was observed a handful of times. The rearrangement uses TRBV7-8 and TRBJ2-5; a possible D gene is TRBD2 (6 bases). The germline V and J ends were trimmed by 0 bases and 5 bases, with 13 bases remaining between them. CDR1 is SGHVS and CDR2 is FQNEAQ in the germline V gene. The CDR3 extends over 15 amino acids. The CDR3 sequence is CASSLAELATETQYF. As DNA, the CDR3 is TGTGCCAGCAGCTTAGCGGAACTAGCAACGGAGACCCAGTACTTC.

This clone was recorded a few times. This chain links TRBV5-1 with TRBJ1-5, with 8 bases fitting TRBD1. The CDR3 is made up of 17 amino acids. V lost 4 bases, J lost 5 bases, and 14 bases stayed unmatched. Per germline, CDR1 SGHRS and CDR2 YFSETQ. The CDR3 DNA follows: TGCGCCAGCAGCCCGGGGCCAGGGGGCGAAGGATATCAGCCCCAGCATTTT. Its protein product is CASSPGPGGEGYQPQHF.

This clone was recorded once. The chain joins TRBV5-5 to TRBJ1-1; weak D call: TRBD1 (6 bases). Germline V gene lookup returns CDR1 SGHKS and CDR2 YYEKEE (reference sequence). V gave up 3 bases and J gave up 0 bases, with 9 bases separating them. This CDR3 has 14 residues. CDR3 amino acids: CASSWDTVNTEAFF. CDR3 DNA sequence: TGTGCCAGCAGCTGGGACACAGTGAACACTGAAGCTTTCTTT.

The chain uses TRBV3-1 (or the pseudogene TRBV3-2) and TRBJ1-5; maybe TRBD1 (5 bases). The CDR3 totals 14 residues. The germline gives CDR1 LGHDT, CDR2 YNNKEL (reference sequence). V lost 7 bases and J lost 2, with 12 bases in between. The CDR3 region is CASTQGAGNQPQHF. CDR3 nucleotide sequence: TGTGCCAGCACCCAGGGAGCCGGCAATCAGCCCCAGCATTTT.

V gene TRBV27 combines with J gene TRBJ1-3; D may be TRBD1 (6 bases). CDR1 and CDR2 (germline): MNHEY, SMNVEV (reference sequence). The V and J ends lost 5 bases and 0 bases respectively, with 14 bases between them. The CDR3 runs 16 residues. The CDR3 coding sequence is TGTGCCAGCAGTCCCGTGACAGGCGTCTCTGGAAACACCATATATTTT. It codes for CASSPVTGVSGNTIYF.

The chain couples TRBV2 to TRBJ1-5; D ambiguous. Germline V gene sequence: CDR1 SNHLY, CDR2 FYNNEI. V lost 6 bases, J lost 1 base, and 13 bases lay in between. CDR3 length: 15 amino acids. CDR3 in DNA: TGTGCCAGCAGATGGACCGGCGGGAGCAATCAGCCCCAGCATTTT. It translates to CASRWTGGSNQPQHF.

V and J are TRBV5-1 and TRBJ1-1; D gene unclear. The germline CDR1 and CDR2 sequences are SGHRS and YFSETQ. Trimming pared 0 bases from V and 1 base from J, leaving 7 bases between. The length of the CDR3 is 14 residues. The CDR3 is CASSLAPGNTEAFF. The CDR3 DNA reads TGCGCCAGCAGCTTGGCCCCGGGGAACACTGAAGCTTTCTTT.

The rearrangement joins TRBV11-2 to TRBJ2-1, with D perhaps TRBD1 (5 bases). Germline V CDR1 and CDR2: SGHAT, FQNNGV. Trimming left V 3 bases short and J 6 bases short, with 18 bases between. The CDR3 totals 16 residues. The CDR3 DNA is TGTGCCAGCAGCTTCCCAGACAGCTCCTCTTCCAATGAGCAGTTCTTC. It codes for CASSFPDSSSSNEQFF. Using reference TRBV11-2 and TRBJ2-1 for the parts outside the CDR3, the full variable domain is EAGVAQSPRYKIIEKRQSVAFWCNPISGHATLYWYQQILGQGPKLLIQFQNNGVVDDSQLPKDRFSAERLKGVDSTLKIQPAKLEDSAVYLCASSFPDSSSSNEQFFGPGTRLTVL.

The chain uses TRBV11-2 and TRBJ2-1; 11 bases are a match to TRBD2. The CDR3 sequence is 14 residues long. Germline V lookup: CDR1 SGHAT, CDR2 FQNNGV. J lost 10 bases, V lost 0 bases, and 2 bases had no gene match. The CDR3 loop reads CASSLDPSGREQFF. The CDR3 region has the DNA TGTGCCAGCAGCTTAGATCCTAGCGGGAGGGAGCAGTTCTTC.

This chain links TRBV5-4 with TRBJ2-1; D remains unclear. Germline V gene data show CDR1 as SGHNT and CDR2 as YYREEE (reference sequence). The CDR3 is made up of 14 amino acids. Trimming pared 2 bases from V and 5 bases from J, leaving 11 bases between. DNA for the CDR3: TGTGCCAGCAGCTTTCCCGACGGAGACAATGAGCAGTTCTTC. This sequence encodes CASSFPDGDNEQFF.

The chain links TRBV6-5 to TRBJ1-1; no reliable D call. This CDR3 spans 14 amino acids. Trimming removed 7 bases from V and 6 bases from J, with 18 bases in between. The germline gives CDR1 MNHEY, CDR2 SVGAGI. The CDR3 loop is CASNLLMGGPEAFF. The CDR3 DNA is TGTGCCAGCAATCTTCTAATGGGAGGTCCTGAAGCTTTCTTT.

The chain employs TRBV2 and TRBJ1-1; maybe TRBD1 (5 bases). The CDR3 has 13 amino acids. CDR1 SNHLY and CDR2 FYNNEI come from the germline V gene. Trimming cost V 5 bases and J 3 bases, with 10 bases left between them. The CDR3 protein is CASSTQGHTEAFF. CDR3 DNA: TGTGCCAGCAGTACGCAGGGCCACACTGAAGCTTTCTTT. Complete variable domain (other parts from reference TRBV2 and TRBJ1-1): EPEVTQTPSHQVTQMGQEVILRCVPISNHLYFYWYRQILGQKVEFLVSFYNNEISEKSEIFDDQFSVERPDGSNFTLKIRSTKLEDSAMYFCASSTQGHTEAFFGQGTRLTVV.

The chain links TRBV19 to TRBJ1-6; 9 nucleotides agree with TRBD1. With V trimmed by 5 bases and J by 7 bases, 3 bases remained unmatched. The V gene's germline CDR1 is LNHDA and CDR2 SQIVND (reference sequence). This CDR3 comprises 14 residues. CDR3 DNA sequence: TGTGCCAGTAGTGTCGGGACAGGGAATTCACCCCTCCACTTT. Its translation: CASSVGTGNSPLHF.

There are many counts of this clone. The chain is built from TRBV7-9 and TRBJ2-7, with D unclear. This CDR3 has 15 amino acids. Trimming took 0 bases from V and 4 from J, leaving 13 bases between them. Germline-derived CDR1 and CDR2 are SEHNR and FQNEAQ (reference sequence). CDR3 region: CASSLANRPYYEQYF. The CDR3 region has the DNA TGTGCCAGCAGCTTAGCGAACAGACCCTATTACGAGCAGTACTTC.